The 9 T cell receptor beta chains given below trace back to one sample, sequenced in a study of cytomegalovirus exposure and HLA in healthy donors. PCR was performed using 60 Vbeta and 13 Jbeta primers. Data came from immunoSEQ multiplex PCR; TCRdb stores just in-frame clones and leaves some out. This table holds 150,000 or so clones, roughly 73% found once. The sequenced sample consisted of PBMCs. Source of these receptors: a man younger than 35 in good health and CMV-seropositive.

This clone occurred once. V and J are TRBV29-1 and TRBJ2-5; tentatively, D is TRBD2 (6 bases). CDR1 and CDR2 (germline): SQVTM, ANQGSEA. Trimming took 4 bases from V and 2 from J, leaving 11 bases between them. This CDR3 spans 13 amino acids. CDR3 protein: CSVALAEQETQYF. For the CDR3, the DNA is TGCAGCGTTGCACTAGCTGAACAAGAGACCCAGTACTTC.

The chain combines TRBV7-9 with TRBJ1-1; the D is unclear. The CDR3 is 15 amino acids. Trimming removed 1 base from V and 5 bases from J, with 14 bases in between. The germline CDR1 and CDR2 sequences are SEHNR and FQNEAQ (reference sequence). The CDR3 is CASSLDFTAGTEAFF. Here the CDR3 DNA reads TGTGCCAGCAGCTTAGATTTCACAGCGGGGACTGAAGCTTTCTTT.

The chain has TRBV13 and TRBJ2-7, with a tentative D call TRBD2 (6 bases). This CDR3 is 14 amino acids long. The germline V and J ends were trimmed by 5 bases and 4 bases, with 15 bases remaining between them. Germline lookup yields CDR1 PRHDT and CDR2 FYEKMQ (reference sequence). The DNA for the CDR3 is TGTGCCAGCAGCCTGACCGGGACTGCATACGAGCAGTACTTC. Its translation: CASSLTGTAYEQYF.

The gene calls are TRBV5-6 and TRBJ2-7; the match to TRBD2 covers 8 bases. J gave up 4 bases and V 1 base, and 4 bases lay outside the gene matches. This CDR3 comprises 14 residues. From germline, CDR1 is SGHDT and CDR2 YYEEEE. The CDR3 spells CASSLRLAFYEQYF. In DNA form, the CDR3 reads TGTGCCAGCAGCTTGCGACTAGCGTTTTACGAGCAGTACTTC.

The chain employs TRBV30 and TRBJ2-1, with 7 bases that match TRBD1. V gave up 2 bases and J gave up 1 base; unmatched junction bases: 2. Germline values: CDR1 GTSNPN, CDR2 SVGIG (reference sequence). The CDR3 has 14 residues. The CDR3 nucleotides are TGTGCCTGGAGTTTACAGGGGTCCTACAATGAGCAGTTCTTC. Protein sequence: CAWSLQGSYNEQFF.

V usage is TRBV9 and J usage is TRBJ2-7, with 7 bases lining up with TRBD2. This CDR3 contains 12 residues. Germline lookup yields CDR1 SGDLS and CDR2 YYNGEE. Trimming at V came to 3 bases and at J to 6 bases, leaving 3 bases not matched to a gene. CDR3 protein: CASSGSGVEQYF. The CDR3 DNA reads TGTGCCAGCAGCGGGAGCGGGGTCGAGCAGTACTTC.

This chain connects TRBV9 to TRBJ2-5, with 8 bases aligning to TRBD2. The CDR3 has 16 residues. Losses at the gene ends were 2 bases for V and 4 bases for J; bases not matched to a gene: 10. Germline values: CDR1 SGDLS, CDR2 YYNGEE. The DNA for the CDR3 is TGTGCCAGCAGCGTCGGAATCGGGAGGGCCTCAGAGACCCAGTACTTC. It specifies CASSVGIGRASETQYF.

The chain couples TRBV28 to TRBJ2-7, with 11 bases fitting TRBD1. This CDR3 contains 14 residues. Trimming cost V 6 bases and J 5 bases; bases outside gene matches: 6. CDR1 and CDR2 (germline): MDHEN, SYDVKM. CDR3 nucleotides: TGTGCCAGCAGCACCCGGGACAGGGGGGACGAGCAGTACTTC. This codes for CASSTRDRGDEQYF.

The chain uses TRBV28 and TRBJ2-5; TRBD1 aligns across 9 bases. V dropped 4 bases and J dropped 4; count of bases not matched to a gene: 4. The CDR3 sequence is 14 residues long. CDR1 and CDR2 from the germline V gene are MDHEN and SYDVKM. CDR3 sequence (DNA): TGTGCCAGCAGTTCTACAGGGGGCGGAGAGACCCAGTACTTC. This gives the protein CASSSTGGGETQYF.